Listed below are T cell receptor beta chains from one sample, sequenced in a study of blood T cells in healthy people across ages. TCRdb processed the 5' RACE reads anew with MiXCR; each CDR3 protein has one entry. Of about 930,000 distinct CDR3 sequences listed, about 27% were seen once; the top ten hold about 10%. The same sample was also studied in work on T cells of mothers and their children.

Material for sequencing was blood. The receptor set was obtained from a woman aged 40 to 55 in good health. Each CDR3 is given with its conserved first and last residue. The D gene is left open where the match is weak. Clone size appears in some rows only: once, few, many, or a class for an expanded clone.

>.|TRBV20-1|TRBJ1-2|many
TGCAGTGCTAGTCTGGGGACAAACTATGGCTACACCTTC
CSASLGTNYGYTF
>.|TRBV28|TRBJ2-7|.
TGTGCCAGCAGTTTAGATAAGGGTGCGGACGAGCAGTACTTC
CASSLDKGADEQYF
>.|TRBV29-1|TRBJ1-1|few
TGCAGCGTTGAGGCGACGCCAGTTAACACTGAAGCTTTCTTT
CSVEATPVNTEAFF
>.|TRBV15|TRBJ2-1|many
TGTGCCACCAGCAGAGGCGGGACAAATTACAATGAGCAGTTCTTC
CATSRGGTNYNEQFF
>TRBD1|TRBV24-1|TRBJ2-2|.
TGTGCCACCAGTGACCCCGGACAGGGGGCCTCCGGGGAGCTGTTTTTT
CATSDPGQGASGELFF
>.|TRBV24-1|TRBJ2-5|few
TGTGCCACCAGCAAATCACAACAAGAGACCCAGTACTTC
CATSKSQQETQYF
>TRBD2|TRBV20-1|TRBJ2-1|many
TGCAGTGCTAGAAGACTAGCGGGGGGGTACAATGAGCAGTTCTTC
CSARRLAGGYNEQFF
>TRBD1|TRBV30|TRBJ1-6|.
TGTGCCTGGAGTAGGGACAGCCGATGGTCACCCCTCCACTTT
CAWSRDSRWSPLHF
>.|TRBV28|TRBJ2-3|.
TGTGCCGGCACTCCGGGACCGAGGACAGATACGCAGTATTTT
CAGTPGPRTDTQYF
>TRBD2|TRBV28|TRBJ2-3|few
TGTGCCAGCAGTCCCCCGGTGACTAGCGGGGGGCTTTTCACAGATACGCAGTATTTT
CASSPPVTSGGLFTDTQYF
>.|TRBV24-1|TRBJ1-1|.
TGTGCCACCAGCGACCCAAACAGGGACACTGAAGCTTTCTTT
CATSDPNRDTEAFF
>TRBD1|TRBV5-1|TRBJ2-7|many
TGCGCCAGCAGCTATACGTCCGGGACAGTAAACTACGAGCAGTACTTC
CASSYTSGTVNYEQYF
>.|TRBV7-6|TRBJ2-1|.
TGTGCCAGCAGCTCAAGTACGTCTCATCGGGACCCCCACAATGAGCAGTTCTTC
CASSSSTSHRDPHNEQFF
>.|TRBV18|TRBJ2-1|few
TGTGCCAGCTCACCACCGGGACTCCCCTACAATGAGCAGTTCTTC
CASSPPGLPYNEQFF
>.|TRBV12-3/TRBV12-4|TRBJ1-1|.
TGTGCCAGCAGTTTTAATGCCCTCACAGGAGGGACTGAAGCTTTCTTT
CASSFNALTGGTEAFF
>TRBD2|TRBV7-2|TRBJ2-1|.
TGTGCCAGCAGCTTGGGGGGGAGGGCCAGCTCCTACAATGAGCAGTTCTTC
CASSLGGRASSYNEQFF
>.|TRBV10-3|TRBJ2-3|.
TGTGCCATCAGGCCGGGGGTAGACGGCACAGATACGCAGTATTTT
CAIRPGVDGTDTQYF
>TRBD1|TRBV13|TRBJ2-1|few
TGTGCCAGCAGCCCCTGGACAGGGTGGATTGAGCAGTTCTTC
CASSPWTGWIEQFF
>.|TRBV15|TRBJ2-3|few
TGTGCCACCAGCTTACCCAAGGGGTCTAGCACAGATACGCAGTATTTT
CATSLPKGSSTDTQYF
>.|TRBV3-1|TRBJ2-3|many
TGTGCCAGCAGCCGCGGTAGGACTATTAATTTGTATACGCAGTATTTT
CASSRGRTINLYTQYF
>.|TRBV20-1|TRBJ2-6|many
TGCAGTGCTAGTAGTACAGGGCGGTCTGGGGCCAACGTCCTGACTTTC
CSASSTGRSGANVLTF
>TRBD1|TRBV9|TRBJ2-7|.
TGTGCCAGCGGTACAGGGGCCCCCTACGAGCAGTACTTC
CASGTGAPYEQYF
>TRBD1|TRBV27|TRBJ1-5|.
TGTGCCAGCAGTGGGAGACAGGGGATAAATCAGCCCCAGCATTTT
CASSGRQGINQPQHF
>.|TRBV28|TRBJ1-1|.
TGTGCCAGTGGGGTTATATTAGGTTCGGGTGAAGCTTTCTTT
CASGVILGSGEAFF
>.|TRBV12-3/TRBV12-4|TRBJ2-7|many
TGTGCCAGCAGGCAGGGGAGGGCCTCCTACGAGCAGTACTTC
CASRQGRASYEQYF
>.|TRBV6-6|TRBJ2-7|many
TGTGCCAGCAGTTACCGGGACACCTACGAGCAGTACTTC
CASSYRDTYEQYF
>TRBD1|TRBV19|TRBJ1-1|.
TGTGCCAGTACCCCGGCAGGGGGGATGAACACTGAAGCTTTCTTT
CASTPAGGMNTEAFF
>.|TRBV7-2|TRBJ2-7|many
TGTGCCAGCAGCCCGATCGTCGACTACGAGCAGTACTTC
CASSPIVDYEQYF
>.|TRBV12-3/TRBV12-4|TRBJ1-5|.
TGTGCCAGCAGTTTAGCACTGACAGGAGGGTTGAGTCAGCCCCAGCATTTT
CASSLALTGGLSQPQHF
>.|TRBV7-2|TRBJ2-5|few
TGTGCCAGCAGCCCCAGTAAGCACGAGACCCAGTACTTC
CASSPSKHETQYF
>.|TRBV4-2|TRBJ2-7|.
TGTGCCAGCGGCCGGGACATCGGGATGGCCTACGAGCAGTACTTC
CASGRDIGMAYEQYF
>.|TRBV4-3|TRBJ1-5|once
TGCGCCAGCAGCCAAGATCGCTCGGGTAATCAGCCCCAGCATTTT
CASSQDRSGNQPQHF
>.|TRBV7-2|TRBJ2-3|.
TGTGCCAGCAGCGCACCAGGCGTCTACACAGATACGCAGTATTTT
CASSAPGVYTDTQYF
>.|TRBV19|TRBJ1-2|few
TGTGCCAGTAGTATGAGCCAGTCCTATGGCTACACCTTC
CASSMSQSYGYTF
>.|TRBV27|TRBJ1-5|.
TGTGCCAGCAGTTACCAGGGCGAAGGCAATCAGCCCCGGCATTTT
CASSYQGEGNQPRHF
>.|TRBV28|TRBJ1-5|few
TGTGCCAGCTCGACGGACCCCCTCAGATCGGCCCAGCATTTT
CASSTDPLRSAQHF
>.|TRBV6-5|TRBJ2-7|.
TGTGCCAGCAGTTACAACAGAGAGACCCACGAGCAGTACTTC
CASSYNRETHEQYF
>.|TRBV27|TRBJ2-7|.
TGTGCCAGCAGTTTAGTCTTGGAGACGGTTTTCTTCGAGCAGTACTTC
CASSLVLETVFFEQYF
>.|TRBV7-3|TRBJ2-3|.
TGTGCCAGCAGCTTAGGGTCCCTAGCCGCGGATACGCAGTATTTT
CASSLGSLAADTQYF
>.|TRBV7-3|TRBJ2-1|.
TGTGCCAGCAGCCAAGGGCAGGCCAATGAGCAGTTCTTC
CASSQGQANEQFF
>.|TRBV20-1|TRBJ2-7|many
TGCAGTGCGTCTGAAGGGAGAACCTACGAGCAGTACTTC
CSASEGRTYEQYF
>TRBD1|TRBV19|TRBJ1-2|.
TGTGCCAGTAGGCCGGACAGGGGCCTCAACCATGGCTACACCTTC
CASRPDRGLNHGYTF
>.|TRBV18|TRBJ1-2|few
TGTGCCAGCTCACCACCCGGCCCATCTAACTATGGCTACACCTTC
CASSPPGPSNYGYTF
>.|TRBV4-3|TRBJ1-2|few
TGCGCCAGCAGCCAAGTTGTATGGGGGGGAAACTATGGCTACACCTTC
CASSQVVWGGNYGYTF
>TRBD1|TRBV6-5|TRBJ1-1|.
TGTGCCAGCAGGCTTTCACAGGGGGCTCAGAACACTGAAGCTTTCTTT
CASRLSQGAQNTEAFF
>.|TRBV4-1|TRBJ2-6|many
TGCGCCAGCAGCCTACCGAAAGGCTCTGGGGCCAACGTCCTGACTTTC
CASSLPKGSGANVLTF
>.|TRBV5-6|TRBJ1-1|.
TGTGCCAGCAGCTTGCCAGGGAGGACTGAAGCTTTCTTT
CASSLPGRTEAFF
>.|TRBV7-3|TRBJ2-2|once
TGTGCCAGCAGCTTAACGATCACCGCGGGCGGGGAGCTGTTTTTT
CASSLTITAGGELFF
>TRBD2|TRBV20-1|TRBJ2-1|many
TGCAGTGCTTCAGCGGGGGTCCCCTACAATGAGCAGTTCTTC
CSASAGVPYNEQFF
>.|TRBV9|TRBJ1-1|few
TGTGCCAGCAGCGCACCACTAACTGAAGCTTTCTTT
CASSAPLTEAFF